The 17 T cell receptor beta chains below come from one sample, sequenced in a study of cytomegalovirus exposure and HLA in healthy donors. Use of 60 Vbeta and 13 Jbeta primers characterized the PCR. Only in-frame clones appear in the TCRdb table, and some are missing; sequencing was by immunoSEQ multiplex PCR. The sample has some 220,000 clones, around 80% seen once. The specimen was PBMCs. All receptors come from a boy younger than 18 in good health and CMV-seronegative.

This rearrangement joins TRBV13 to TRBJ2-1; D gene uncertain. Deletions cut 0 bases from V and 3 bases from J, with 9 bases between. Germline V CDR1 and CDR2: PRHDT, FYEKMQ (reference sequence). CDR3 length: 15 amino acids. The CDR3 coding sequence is TGTGCCAGCAGCTTAGGGGGCCTCCGCTACAATGAGCAGTTCTTC. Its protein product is CASSLGGLRYNEQFF.

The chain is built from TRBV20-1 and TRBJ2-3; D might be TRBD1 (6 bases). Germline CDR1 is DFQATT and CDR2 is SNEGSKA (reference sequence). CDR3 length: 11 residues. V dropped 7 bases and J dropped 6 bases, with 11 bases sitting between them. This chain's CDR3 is CSGGQTDTQYF. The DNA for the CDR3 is TGCAGTGGCGGACAGACGGATACGCAGTATTTT.

The CDR3 here is CASSYRGQEYNSPLHF. The CDR3 bases are TGTGCCAGCAGCTATAGGGGACAGGAGTATAATTCACCCCTCCACTTT. The chain joins TRBV11-3 to TRBJ1-6; 8 nucleotides match TRBD1. The V segment lost 4 bases and the J segment 4 bases; nucleotides outside the gene matches: 6. The CDR3 is made up of 16 amino acids. In germline, CDR1 is SGHNT, CDR2 YENEEA. The full variable domain, rest sourced from reference TRBV11-3 and TRBJ1-6, is EAGVVQSPRYKIIEKKQPVAFWCNPISGHNTLYWYLQNLGQGPELLIRYENEEAVDDSQLPKDRFSAERLKGVDSTLKIQPAELGDSAVYLCASSYRGQEYNSPLHFGNGTRLTVT.

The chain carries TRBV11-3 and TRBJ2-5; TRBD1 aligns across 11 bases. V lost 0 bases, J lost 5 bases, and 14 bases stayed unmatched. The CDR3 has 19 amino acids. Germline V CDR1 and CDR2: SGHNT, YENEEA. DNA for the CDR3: TGTGCCAGCAGCTTAGATGCTCCCGGACAGGGGGCGCTTAGGGAGACCCAGTACTTC. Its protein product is CASSLDAPGQGALRETQYF.

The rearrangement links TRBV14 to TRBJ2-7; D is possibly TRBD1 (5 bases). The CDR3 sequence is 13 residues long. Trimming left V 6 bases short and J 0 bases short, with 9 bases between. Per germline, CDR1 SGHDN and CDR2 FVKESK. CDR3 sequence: CASSNRNSYEQYF. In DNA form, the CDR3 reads TGTGCCAGCAGTAACAGGAACTCCTACGAGCAGTACTTC.

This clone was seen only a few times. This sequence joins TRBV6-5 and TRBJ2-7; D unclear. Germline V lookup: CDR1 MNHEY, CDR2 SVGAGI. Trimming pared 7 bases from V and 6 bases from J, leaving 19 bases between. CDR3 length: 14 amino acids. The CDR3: CASTHRGRHPEQYF. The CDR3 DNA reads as TGTGCCAGCACCCACCGTGGCAGGCATCCCGAGCAGTACTTC.

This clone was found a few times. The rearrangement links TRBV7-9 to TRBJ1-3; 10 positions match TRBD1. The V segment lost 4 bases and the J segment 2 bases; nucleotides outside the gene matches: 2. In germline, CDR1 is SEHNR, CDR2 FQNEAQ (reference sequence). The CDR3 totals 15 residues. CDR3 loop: CASSSGQGAGNTIYF. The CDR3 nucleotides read TGTGCCAGCAGCTCTGGACAGGGGGCTGGAAACACCATATATTTT.

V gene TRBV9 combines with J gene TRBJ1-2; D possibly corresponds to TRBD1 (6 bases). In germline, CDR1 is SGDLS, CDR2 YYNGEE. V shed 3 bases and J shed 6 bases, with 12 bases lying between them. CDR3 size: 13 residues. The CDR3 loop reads CASSDSGGHGYTF. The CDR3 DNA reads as TGTGCCAGCAGCGATAGCGGGGGGCATGGCTACACCTTC.

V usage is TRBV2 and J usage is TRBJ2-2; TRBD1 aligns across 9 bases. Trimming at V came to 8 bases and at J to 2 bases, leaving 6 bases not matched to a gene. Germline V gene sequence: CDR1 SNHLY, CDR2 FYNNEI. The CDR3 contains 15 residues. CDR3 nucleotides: TGTGCCAGCGACAAGGGACAGGGTAACACCGGGGAGCTGTTTTTT. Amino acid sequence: CASDKGQGNTGELFF. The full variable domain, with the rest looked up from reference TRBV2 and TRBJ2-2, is EPEVTQTPSHQVTQMGQEVILRCVPISNHLYFYWYRQILGQKVEFLVSFYNNEISEKSEIFDDQFSVERPDGSNFTLKIRSTKLEDSAMYFCASDKGQGNTGELFFGEGSRLTVL.

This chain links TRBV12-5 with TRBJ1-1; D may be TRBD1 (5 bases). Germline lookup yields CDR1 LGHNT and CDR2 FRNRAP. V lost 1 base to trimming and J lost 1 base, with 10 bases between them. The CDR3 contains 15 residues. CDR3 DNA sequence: TGTGCTAGTGGTTTGGGAACAGGAACGAACACTGAAGCTTTCTTT. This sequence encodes CASGLGTGTNTEAFF.

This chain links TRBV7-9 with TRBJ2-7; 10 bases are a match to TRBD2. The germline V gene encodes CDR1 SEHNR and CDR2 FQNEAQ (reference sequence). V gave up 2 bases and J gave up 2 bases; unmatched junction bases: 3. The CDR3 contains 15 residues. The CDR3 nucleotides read TGTGCCAGCAGCTTACAGCTAGCGGGAGCCTACGAGCAGTACTTC. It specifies CASSLQLAGAYEQYF. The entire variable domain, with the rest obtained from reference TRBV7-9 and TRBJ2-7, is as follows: DTGVSQNPRHKITKRGQNVTFRCDPISEHNRLYWYRQTLGQGPEFLTYFQNEAQLEKSRLLSDRFSAERPKGSFSTLEIQRTEQGDSAMYLCASSLQLAGAYEQYFGPGTRLTVT.

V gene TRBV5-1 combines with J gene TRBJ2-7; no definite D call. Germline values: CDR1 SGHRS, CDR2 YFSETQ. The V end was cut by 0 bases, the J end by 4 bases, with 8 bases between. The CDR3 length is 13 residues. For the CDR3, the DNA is TGCGCCAGCAGCTTGGATGGGCTTTACGAGCAGTACTTC. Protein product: CASSLDGLYEQYF.

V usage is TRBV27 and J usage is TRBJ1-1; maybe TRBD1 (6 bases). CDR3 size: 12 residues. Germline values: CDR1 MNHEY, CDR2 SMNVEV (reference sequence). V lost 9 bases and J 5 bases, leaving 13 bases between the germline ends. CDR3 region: CARGGPFTEAFF. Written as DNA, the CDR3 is TGTGCCAGGGGGGGGCCTTTTACTGAAGCTTTCTTT.

DNA for the CDR3: TGTGCCAGCAGGCTATGGGCCACCGGAGGTGGCTACACCTTC. It encodes CASRLWATGGGYTF. The chain employs TRBV6-5 and TRBJ1-2, with unresolved D. Germline values: CDR1 MNHEY, CDR2 SVGAGI. V lost 6 bases and J 7 bases, leaving 18 bases between the germline ends. This CDR3 spans 14 amino acids.

The CDR3 nucleotides read TGTGCCAGCAGTTTACTCCGTGGACAGCTCTATGGCTACACCTTC. As protein: CASSLLRGQLYGYTF. The rearrangement links TRBV27 to TRBJ1-2; perhaps TRBD1 as D (6 bases). This CDR3 has 15 residues. With 2 bases removed from V and 4 bases from J, the gap between germline ends came to 14 bases. Germline V gives CDR1 MNHEY, CDR2 SMNVEV (reference sequence).

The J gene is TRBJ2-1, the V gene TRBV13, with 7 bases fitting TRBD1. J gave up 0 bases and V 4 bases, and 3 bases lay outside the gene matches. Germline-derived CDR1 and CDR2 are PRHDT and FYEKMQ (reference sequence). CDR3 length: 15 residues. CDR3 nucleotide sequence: TGTGCCAGCAGCTCGACAGGGCTCTCCTACAATGAGCAGTTCTTC. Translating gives CASSSTGLSYNEQFF.

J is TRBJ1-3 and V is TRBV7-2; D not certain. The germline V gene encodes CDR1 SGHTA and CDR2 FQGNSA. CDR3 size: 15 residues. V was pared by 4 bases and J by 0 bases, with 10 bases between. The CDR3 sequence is CASSWTGGSGNTIYF. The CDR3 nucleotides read TGTGCCAGCAGCTGGACTGGCGGCTCTGGAAACACCATATATTTT.